This TCR beta chain was documented in a study of blood T cell repertoires in COVID-19. Original handling: It was from reference gene primer amplification that nucleated cell counts were estimated. Some clones are missing from TCRdb's copy, which holds only in-frame ones; the method was immunoSEQ multiplex PCR. The DNA was the basis for D and trimming; V, J and clone size are from that table. The data show tens of thousands of clones, about 70% seen once. This CDR3 is 14 amino acids long. V was pared by 6 bases and J by 7 bases, with 9 bases of the junction left unmatched. The V gene's germline CDR1 is KGHSH and CDR2 LQKENI.

The origin of this receptor is a man aged 80 or over with acute or convalescent COVID-19. The J gene is TRBJ1-2, the V gene TRBV18; 9 positions agree with TRBD1. Sequenced material: peripheral blood. The CDR3 nucleotides read TGTGCCAGCTCGCCGGGACAGGGCGTCGGTGGCTACACCTTC. Amino acids: CASSPGQGVGGYTF.